This T cell receptor (beta chain) was identified during a study of technical replicates of blood from a handful of donors. Sequencing was performed with immunoSEQ multiplex PCR; in TCRdb, only in-frame clones are kept and a portion is missing. This sample has over 85,000 clones; approximately 96% occur once, and the top ten carry about 0.38%. Looked up from germline, CDR1 is SGHTA and CDR2 is FQGNSA. The CDR3 loop spans 12 amino acids. Trimming shortened V by 7 bases and J by 0 bases, and 7 bases separated the two germline ends. This clone was observed once. This sequence joins TRBV7-2 and TRBJ2-7, with D unresolved. Input material: T cells isolated from PBMCs. The source is a human donor in good health. The CDR3 sequence is CASKADSYEQYF. As DNA, the CDR3 is TGTGCCAGCAAGGCGGACTCCTACGAGCAGTACTTC.